The next 5 T cell receptor beta chains were all read from a single sample in a study of regulatory T cells in long-lasting Graves disease. The time point denotes: newly diagnosed GD, antithyroid drugs for less than 3 months. Researchers made the TCR library from RNA that was extracted from PBMCs. Through Arm-PCR of CDR3 regions and iRepertoire HTBI primers, TCR beta libraries were built. Via MiXCR, TCRdb re-called the multiplex PCR reads, giving one row per CDR3 protein. This sample has under 250,000 distinct CDR3 sequences, with about 19% found just once. These same records also appear under a second study, on T cells in Graves' hyperthyroidism and ophthalmopathy.

The sample was peripheral blood mononuclear cells (PBMCs), taken at new diagnosis, from a patient treated with antithyroid drugs. These receptors were taken from a woman in her 30s with Graves disease.

Note on this clonotype: The conserved final phenylalanine or tryptophan is absent from the CDR3, which likely points to a read error. The rearrangement joins TRBV5-1 to TRBJ2-1; possible D gene TRBD1, 8 bases. Germline values: CDR1 SGHRS, CDR2 YFSETQ. Between the trimmed V and J ends, which lost 0 bases and 7 bases, there was a span of 11 bases. The CDR3 is made up of 14 amino acids. This chain's CDR3 is CASSLDRGGNEQFL. The CDR3 nucleotides are TGCGCCAGCAGCTTGGACAGGGGGGGGAATGAGCAGTTCCTC.

This clonotype occurred many times. The chain employs TRBV20-1 and TRBJ2-3; 12 bases map to TRBD2. Trimming took 6 bases from V and 2 from J; bases not matched to a gene: 9. This CDR3 region has 16 residues. Germline V gives CDR1 DFQATT, CDR2 SNEGSKA (reference sequence). The CDR3 sequence is CSAPLAGGRNTDTQYF. CDR3 DNA sequence: TGCAGTGCCCCCCTAGCGGGGGGGCGGAACACAGATACGCAGTATTTT.

This clonotype was recorded a few times. The rearrangement links TRBV4-2 to TRBJ2-6, with a tentative D call TRBD1 (7 bases). Per the germline V gene, CDR1 is LGHNA and CDR2 is YNFKEQ. Trimming removed 1 base at V and 2 bases at J, with 9 bases between. The CDR3 sequence is 16 residues long. DNA of the CDR3: TGTGCCAGCAGCCAAGGCAGGGGGGCTGGGGCCAACGTCCTGACTTTC. It encodes CASSQGRGAGANVLTF.

This clonotype was observed at least ten times. The rearrangement uses TRBV30 and TRBJ1-1; D is possibly TRBD1 (6 bases). Germline V gene sequence: CDR1 GTSNPN, CDR2 SVGIG (reference sequence). This CDR3 region has 13 residues. V lost 4 bases and J 2 bases, leaving 11 bases between the germline ends. CDR3 region: CAWTHRVNTEAFF. The CDR3 DNA follows: TGTGCCTGGACGCACAGGGTAAACACTGAAGCTTTCTTT.

This clonotype was counted at least ten times. The chain carries TRBV28 and TRBJ2-6, with D uncertain. Germline V CDR1 and CDR2: MDHEN, SYDVKM. This CDR3 is built from 15 residues. V was pared by 6 bases and J by 0 bases, with 9 bases between. The CDR3 is CASSVPSSGANVLTF. CDR3 DNA sequence: TGTGCCAGCAGCGTTCCTAGCTCTGGGGCCAACGTCCTGACTTTC.